This passage covers 16 T cell receptor beta chains from one sample sequenced in a study of blood T cell repertoires in COVID-19. The method was immunoSEQ multiplex PCR; TCRdb's version includes in-frame clones alone and lacks a portion of them. Among 75,000 to 100,000 clones listed, roughly 83% were seen once. The sequenced sample consisted of peripheral blood. These receptors were collected from a human donor in a cohort sampled during active COVID-19.

The chain employs TRBV18 and TRBJ1-4; 9 bases are a match to TRBD1. Looked up from germline, CDR1 is KGHSH and CDR2 is LQKENI. The J segment lost 7 bases and the V segment lost 3 bases, leaving 9 bases of the junction unmatched. The CDR3 totals 16 residues. The CDR3 is CASSPGTGLGGEKLFF. CDR3 DNA: TGTGCCAGCTCACCCGGGACAGGGCTGGGTGGTGAAAAACTGTTTTTT.

The chain has TRBV9 and TRBJ1-5; D is uncertain. In germline, CDR1 is SGDLS, CDR2 YYNGEE. The CDR3 runs to 13 residues. Trimming took off 2 bases at V and 3 bases at J, with 6 bases between the two ends. For the CDR3, the DNA is TGTGCCAGCAGCGTCAACAACAATCAGCCCCAGCATTTT. Its protein is CASSVNNNQPQHF.

This chain connects TRBV19 to TRBJ2-7; 8 positions match TRBD2. Trimming cost V 3 bases and J 2 bases; bases outside gene matches: 9. CDR1 and CDR2 (germline): LNHDA, SQIVND (reference sequence). This CDR3 contains 16 residues. In nucleotides, the CDR3 is TGTGCCAGTAGTATCTCGAGCGGGAGCCAAACCTACGAGCAGTACTTC. It translates to CASSISSGSQTYEQYF.

J is TRBJ1-4 and V is TRBV4-3; TRBD1 might be the D (5 bases). Deletions cut 5 bases from V and 5 bases from J, with 18 bases between. CDR1 and CDR2 (germline): LGHNA, YSLEER. The CDR3 has 16 amino acids. In nucleotides, the CDR3 is TGCGCCAGCAGCGCTGAAACGGGGGAGGGGAATGAAAAACTGTTTTTT. It is translated as CASSAETGEGNEKLFF.

This clone was seen once. The chain links TRBV28 to TRBJ2-1, with 9 bases identical to TRBD2. Germline V gives CDR1 MDHEN, CDR2 SYDVKM. The V gene end was trimmed by 1 base and the J gene end by 4 bases; junction bases not matched to a gene: 5. The CDR3 runs 16 residues. CDR3 amino acids: CASSLSPSGVYNEQFF. The CDR3 nucleotides are TGTGCCAGCAGTTTATCTCCTAGCGGGGTTTACAATGAGCAGTTCTTC.

This clone has a handful of counts. The chain uses TRBV5-1 and TRBJ2-3; 11 nucleotides line up with TRBD2. The J segment lost 5 bases and the V segment lost 4 bases, leaving 3 bases of the junction unmatched. From germline, CDR1 is SGHRS and CDR2 YFSETQ. The CDR3 runs to 14 residues. CDR3 in DNA: TGCGCCAGCAGCATCGGGACTAGCGGAGATACGCAGTATTTT. This encodes CASSIGTSGDTQYF.

The rearrangement links TRBV5-1 to TRBJ2-3; 7 positions agree with TRBD2. V dropped 2 bases and J dropped 3; count of bases not matched to a gene: 3. This CDR3 contains 14 residues. CDR1 SGHRS and CDR2 YFSETQ come from the germline V gene. CDR3 sequence reads: CASSLSGITDTQYF. DNA for the CDR3: TGCGCCAGCAGCTTAAGCGGGATAACAGATACGCAGTATTTT. Full variable domain (outside the CDR3, taken from reference TRBV5-1 and TRBJ2-3): KAGVTQTPRYLIKTRGQQVTLSCSPISGHRSVSWYQQTPGQGLQFLFEYFSETQRNKGNFPGRFSGRQFSNSRSEMNVSTLELGDSALYLCASSLSGITDTQYFGPGTRLTVL.

This rearrangement joins TRBV7-8 to TRBJ2-7; 8 positions agree with TRBD2. The germline CDR1 and CDR2 sequences are SGHVS and FQNEAQ. The CDR3 has 14 residues. V gave up 4 bases and J gave up 2 bases; unmatched junction bases: 4. CDR3 coding DNA: TGTGCCAGCAGCTCAGGGCGGGGGGCCTACGAGCAGTACTTC. This codes for CASSSGRGAYEQYF.

This clone was seen only once. The V call is TRBV3-1 (or the pseudogene TRBV3-2), the J call TRBJ2-7; 7 bases fit TRBD2. This CDR3 is 15 amino acids long. After removal of 6 bases from V and 0 bases from J, the junction contained 8 bases not matched to a gene. Germline V gene lookup returns CDR1 LGHDT and CDR2 YNNKEL (reference sequence). The CDR3 region has the DNA TGTGCCAGCAGTCAAAGCGGGGCTCTCTCCTACGAGCAGTACTTC. Amino acid sequence: CASSQSGALSYEQYF.

The chain recombines TRBV5-1 with TRBJ2-3; D gene unclear. Deletions cut 1 base from V and 4 bases from J, with 7 bases between. Germline CDR1 SGHRS, CDR2 YFSETQ. The CDR3 is 13 amino acids. The CDR3, as DNA: TGCGCCAGCAGCTTGTTCTTCCCAGATACGCAGTATTTT. Translated, it gives CASSLFFPDTQYF. Filled out from reference TRBV5-1 and TRBJ2-3, the complete variable domain reads KAGVTQTPRYLIKTRGQQVTLSCSPISGHRSVSWYQQTPGQGLQFLFEYFSETQRNKGNFPGRFSGRQFSNSRSEMNVSTLELGDSALYLCASSLFFPDTQYFGPGTRLTVL.

Written as DNA, the CDR3 is TGTGCCAGCGGACAGGGCCCTCTCATCCATCAGCCCCAGCATTTT. This translates into CASGQGPLIHQPQHF. The V call is TRBV2, the J call TRBJ1-5, with 8 bases lining up with TRBD1. Germline CDR1 reads SNHLY; CDR2 reads FYNNEI. V shed 8 bases, J shed 5 bases, and the junction held 11 bases outside the gene matches. The CDR3 loop spans 15 amino acids.

V gene TRBV5-1 combines with J gene TRBJ2-7, with 7 nucleotides matching TRBD1. Trimming removed 6 bases from V and 1 base from J; junction bases left unmatched: 7. The CDR3 totals 14 residues. CDR1 and CDR2 from the germline V gene are SGHRS and YFSETQ. The CDR3 is CASTRQGDSYEQYF. CDR3 coding DNA: TGCGCCAGCACCCGGCAGGGGGATTCCTACGAGCAGTACTTC.

CDR3 sequence reads: CASSQDRDDGYTF. The CDR3 nucleotides are TGTGCCAGCAGCCAGGACAGGGATGATGGCTACACCTTC. The chain has TRBV28 and TRBJ1-2; 8 bases agree with TRBD1. The CDR3 spans 13 residues. The junction had 6 bases not matched to a gene; V was cut back by 6 bases and J by 6 bases. Per the germline V gene, CDR1 is MDHEN and CDR2 is SYDVKM.

The rearrangement joins TRBV28 to TRBJ2-1; 7 positions agree with TRBD1. J was trimmed by 4 bases and V by 3 bases; bases with no gene match: 9. CDR1 and CDR2 from the germline V gene are MDHEN and SYDVKM. CDR3 size: 16 residues. CDR3 loop: CASSLPLRQGYNEQFF. CDR3 DNA: TGTGCCAGCAGTTTGCCCCTGCGACAGGGTTACAATGAGCAGTTCTTC.

The chain joins TRBV11-2 to TRBJ2-1; 11 nucleotides agree with TRBD2. J gave up 0 bases and V 5 bases, and 12 bases lay outside the gene matches. Germline V gives CDR1 SGHAT, CDR2 FQNNGV. The CDR3 has 19 residues. CDR3 loop: CASSTTSGSISGSYNEQFF. CDR3 DNA sequence: TGTGCCAGCAGCACTACTAGCGGGAGCATTAGTGGCTCCTACAATGAGCAGTTCTTC.

This chain uses TRBV19 with TRBJ1-2; TRBD1 matches 10 bases. The CDR3 sequence is 15 residues long. Losses at the gene ends were 5 bases for V and 4 bases for J; bases not matched to a gene: 7. Per germline, CDR1 LNHDA and CDR2 SQIVND (reference sequence). As DNA, the CDR3 is TGTGCCAGTAGTCTTAGGACAGGGGGAAGCTATGGCTACACCTTC. This sequence encodes CASSLRTGGSYGYTF.